The clone carrying this T cell receptor beta chain was observed many times. Alongside blood RNA obtained from unsorted whole blood, germline DNA was also extracted. Sampling before surgery obtained roughly 3.8 milliliters of peripheral blood. J gave up 11 bases and V 2 bases, and 20 bases lay outside the gene matches. The germline V gene has CDR1 SGHAT and CDR2 FQNNGV. CDR3 length: 18 amino acids. The entry originates in a study of tumor-infiltrating lymphocytes in primary liver carcinoma. About the research overall: Productive TCRbeta read counts per sample ran from roughly 3.65 to 7.13 million and were similar across tissue types.

Making TCR beta cDNA involved 400 to 600 ng total RNA and a constant-region primer. The TCR beta library was amplified through three nested multiplex PCR rounds in a modified ARM-PCR procedure. Amplification in the first two PCR rounds was performed using TRBV1-TRBV30 forward primers and a C-beta reverse primer for approximately 10 cycles each. MiXCR, applied by TCRdb to the multiplex PCR reads, yields one record per CDR3 protein. Here the sample spans 310,000 or so distinct CDR3 sequences, approximately 54% being singletons. The receptor was derived from a woman between 25 and 40 years old with primary liver carcinoma and hepatitis B virus infection. Sample: peripheral blood. The rearrangement links TRBV11-2 to TRBJ2-5; 10 nucleotides agree with TRBD1. The CDR3 DNA is TGTGCCAGCAGCTTAACAGTTATTGGGACAGGGGATCCTAGGGCGCAGTACTTC. Translating gives CASSLTVIGTGDPRAQYF.